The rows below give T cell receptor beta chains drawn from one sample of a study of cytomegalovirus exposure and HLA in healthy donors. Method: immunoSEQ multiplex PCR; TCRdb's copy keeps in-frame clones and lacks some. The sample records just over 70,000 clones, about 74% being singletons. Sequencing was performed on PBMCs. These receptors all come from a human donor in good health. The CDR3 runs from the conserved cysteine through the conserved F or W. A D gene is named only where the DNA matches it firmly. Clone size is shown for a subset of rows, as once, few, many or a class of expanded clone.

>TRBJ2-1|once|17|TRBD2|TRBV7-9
TGTGCCAGCAGCTCTATGCCGGCGGCTAGCGGATACAATGAGCAGTTCTTC
CASSSMPAASGYNEQFF
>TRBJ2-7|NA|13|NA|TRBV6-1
TGTGCCAGCAAGTGGTGGGGAGGCTACGAGCAGTACTTC
CASKWWGGYEQYF
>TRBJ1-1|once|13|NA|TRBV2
TGTGCCAGCAGTGTTAGCCAGAACACTGAAGCTTTCTTT
CASSVSQNTEAFF
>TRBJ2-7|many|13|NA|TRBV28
TGTGCCAGCACCCCCGGCGGGGCCTACGAGCAGTACTTC
CASTPGGAYEQYF
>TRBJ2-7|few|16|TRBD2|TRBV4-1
TGCGCCAGCAGCCAGGGTCTAGCGGGAACTTGGTACGAGCAGTACTTC
CASSQGLAGTWYEQYF
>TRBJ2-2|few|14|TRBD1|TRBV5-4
TGTGCCAGCAGCAGGGACAGGGGGATCGGGGAGCTGTTTTTT
CASSRDRGIGELFF
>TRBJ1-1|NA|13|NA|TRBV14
TGTGCCAGCAGCCTCTCGGGGGGAACTGAAGCTTTCTTT
CASSLSGGTEAFF
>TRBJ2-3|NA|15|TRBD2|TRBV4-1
TGCGCCAGCAGCCAAGAGGGGACTAGCGGGCATACGCAGTATTTT
CASSQEGTSGHTQYF
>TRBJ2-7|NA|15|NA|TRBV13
TGTGCCAGCAGCTTAGCCCAAACTCGAACCGACGAGCAGTACTTC
CASSLAQTRTDEQYF
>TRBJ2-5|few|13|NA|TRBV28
TGTGCCAGCAGTTTATGGGAGCGGGAGACCCAGTACTTC
CASSLWERETQYF
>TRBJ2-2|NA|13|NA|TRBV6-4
NA
CASSDLSTGSCFF
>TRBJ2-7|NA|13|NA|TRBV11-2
TGTGCCAGCAGCTTCCGAGGGTCCTACGAGCAGTACTTC
CASSFRGSYEQYF
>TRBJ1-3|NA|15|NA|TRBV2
TGTGCCAGCAGTGTGAGAGCTGCCTCTGGAAACACCATATATTTT
CASSVRAASGNTIYF
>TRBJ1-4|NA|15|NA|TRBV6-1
TGTGCCGGCTTAAAACAGGTGCTTGTTAATGAAAAACTGTTTTTT
CAGLKQVLVNEKLFF
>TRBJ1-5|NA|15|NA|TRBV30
TGTGCCTGGAGCCACCCCAGCGGGGGGAATCAGCCCCAGCATTTT
CAWSHPSGGNQPQHF
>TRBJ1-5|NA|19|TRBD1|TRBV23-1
TGCGCCAGCAGTCAGACCCCAGACAGGGTCCTTGGAAATTATCAGCCCCAGCATTTT
CASSQTPDRVLGNYQPQHF
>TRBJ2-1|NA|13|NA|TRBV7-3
TGTGCCAGCAGCTTAAATACCTACAATGAGCAGTTCTTC
CASSLNTYNEQFF
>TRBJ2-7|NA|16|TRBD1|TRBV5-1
TGCGCCAGCAGCTTGGCGGGGACAGGGGGGTACTCCGAGCAGTACTTC
CASSLAGTGGYSEQYF
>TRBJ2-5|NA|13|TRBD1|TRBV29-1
TGCAGCGTTGAAACAGGGGGACAAGAGACCCAGTACTTC
CSVETGGQETQYF
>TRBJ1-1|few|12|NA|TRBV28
TGTGCCAGCAGCTGGGACATATCTAAAGCTTTCTTT
CASSWDISKAFF
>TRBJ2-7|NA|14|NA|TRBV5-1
TGCGCCAGCAGCTTACTCTCGGGGGGCGATGAGCAGTACTTC
CASSLLSGGDEQYF
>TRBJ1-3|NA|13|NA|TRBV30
TGTGCCTGGGACGTCGGGGCTGGAAACACCATATATTTT
CAWDVGAGNTIYF
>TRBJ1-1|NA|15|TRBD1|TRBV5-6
TGTGCCAGCAGCTCGCCCATACAGGGGGACACTGAAGCTTTCTTT
CASSSPIQGDTEAFF
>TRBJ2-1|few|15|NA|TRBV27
TGTGCCAGCAGTTTGGGGTGGGGAGGTTACAATGAGCAGTTCTTC
CASSLGWGGYNEQFF
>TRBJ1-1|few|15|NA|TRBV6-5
TGTGCCAGCAGACCAACCAGAGGGGGTGCCACTGAAGCTTTCTTT
CASRPTRGGATEAFF
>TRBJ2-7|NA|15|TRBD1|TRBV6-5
TGTGCCAGCAGTTACTCGGGGGACAGCTCCTACGAGCAGTACTTC
CASSYSGDSSYEQYF
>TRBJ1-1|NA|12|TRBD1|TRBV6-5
TGTGCCAGCAGTTCCCCGGACAGGGGGGCTTTCTTT
CASSSPDRGAFF
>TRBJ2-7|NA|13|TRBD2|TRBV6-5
TGTGCCAGCAGTTGGGGACTAGCGTACGAGCAGTACTTC
CASSWGLAYEQYF
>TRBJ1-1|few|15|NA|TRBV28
TGTGCCAGCAGCCGACCTTGGGGCGGTCCCACTGAAGCTTTCTTT
CASSRPWGGPTEAFF
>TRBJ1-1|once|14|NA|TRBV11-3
TGTGCCAGCAGCTCAGTGCACGAGAACACTGAAGCTTTCTTT
CASSSVHENTEAFF
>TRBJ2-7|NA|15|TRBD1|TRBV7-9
TGTGCCAGCAGCTTAGGCCCGGGACAGGGGAACGAGCAGTACTTC
CASSLGPGQGNEQYF
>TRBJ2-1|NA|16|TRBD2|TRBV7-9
TGTGCCAGCAGTAGGACTAGCGGCCTTATAAACAATGAGCAGTTCTTC
CASSRTSGLINNEQFF
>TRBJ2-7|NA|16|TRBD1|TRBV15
TGTGCCACCAGCAGCTCTGGGGACAGGGGCCGGGTTGAGCAGTACTTC
CATSSSGDRGRVEQYF
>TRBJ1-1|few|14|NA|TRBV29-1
TGCAGCCTTACCAGAGGAGGGTGGGACACTGAAGCTTTCTTT
CSLTRGGWDTEAFF
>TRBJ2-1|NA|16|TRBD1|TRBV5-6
TGTGCCAGCAGCTCTGTCGGGACAGGGGCCTACAATGAGCAGTTCTTC
CASSSVGTGAYNEQFF
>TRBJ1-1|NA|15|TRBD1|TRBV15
TGTGCCACCAGCAGGGAGGCGGCCTTCGGACAGGCGGCTTTCTTT
CATSREAAFGQAAFF
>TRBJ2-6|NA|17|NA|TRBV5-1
TGCGCCAGCAGCTTGGGGACAACCGTCTCTGGGGCCAACGTCCTGACTTTC
CASSLGTTVSGANVLTF
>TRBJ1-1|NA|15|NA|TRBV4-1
TGCGCCAGCAGCCAAGGTGCGGTGGGGAACACTGAAGCTTTCTTT
CASSQGAVGNTEAFF
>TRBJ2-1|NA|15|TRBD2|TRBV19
TGTGCCAGTCCCAGACTAGCGGGTTACCACAATGAGCAGTTCTTC
CASPRLAGYHNEQFF
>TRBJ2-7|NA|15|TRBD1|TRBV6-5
TGTGCCAGCAGAAACGGGGACAGGGTGCCCTACGAGCAGTACTTC
CASRNGDRVPYEQYF
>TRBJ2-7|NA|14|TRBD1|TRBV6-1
TGTGCCAGCAGTCCTGGGACAGGTTCCTACGAGCAGTACTTC
CASSPGTGSYEQYF
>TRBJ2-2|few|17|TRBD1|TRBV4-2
TGTGCCAGCAGCCACACATTCGGACAGGGTAACACCGGGGAGCTGTTTTTT
CASSHTFGQGNTGELFF
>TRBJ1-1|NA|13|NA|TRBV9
TGTGCCAGCAGCGTAGCTAGAGGCACTGAAGCTTTCTTT
CASSVARGTEAFF
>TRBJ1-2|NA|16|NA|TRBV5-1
TGCGCCAGCAGCTTGAGGGCGTCGGGAGGGGACTATGGCTACACCTTC
CASSLRASGGDYGYTF
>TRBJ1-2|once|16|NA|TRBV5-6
TGTGCCAGCAGCTTGAATGGGCCGGGACAAGGGTATGGCTACACCTTC
CASSLNGPGQGYGYTF
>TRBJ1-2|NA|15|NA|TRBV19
TGTGCCAGTAGTTTGAGACACGGGATTAACTATGGCTACACCTTC
CASSLRHGINYGYTF
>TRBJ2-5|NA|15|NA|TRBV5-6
TGTGCCAGCAGCCTCCGGACAGGGCGGGGGGAGACCCAGTACTTC
CASSLRTGRGETQYF
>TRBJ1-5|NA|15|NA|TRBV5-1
TGCGCCAGCAGCCCTGGCCTGGCAGGCAATCAGCCCCAGCATTTT
CASSPGLAGNQPQHF
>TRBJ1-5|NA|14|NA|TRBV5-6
TGTGCCAGCAGCTTACAGGGTCGTGGGCAGCCCCAGCATTTT
CASSLQGRGQPQHF
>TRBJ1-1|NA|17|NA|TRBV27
TGTGCCAGCAGTTTTCGACGGGGAACCTACATGAACACTGAAGCTTTCTTT
CASSFRRGTYMNTEAFF
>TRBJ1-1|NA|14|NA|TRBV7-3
TGTGCCAGCAGCTTAATGGGAGAAACCACTGAAGCTTTCTTT
CASSLMGETTEAFF
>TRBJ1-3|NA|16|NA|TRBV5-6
TGTGCCAGCAGCTTCGGCAGGGGAAGGTCTGGAAACACCATATATTTT
CASSFGRGRSGNTIYF
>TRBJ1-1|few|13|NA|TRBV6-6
TGTGCCAGCAGTTACTATGGGGAGACTGAAGCTTTCTTT
CASSYYGETEAFF
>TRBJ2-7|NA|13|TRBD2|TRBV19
TGTGCCAGTAGTATGGGGACTAGATCCGAGCAGTACTTC
CASSMGTRSEQYF
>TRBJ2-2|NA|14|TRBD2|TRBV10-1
TGCGCCAGCACGGCTAGCGGGAGACACGGGGAGCTGTTTTTT
CASTASGRHGELFF
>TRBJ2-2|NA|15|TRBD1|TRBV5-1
TGCGCCAGCAGCACCCCCGGGACAGTCACCGGGGAGCTGTTTTTT
CASSTPGTVTGELFF
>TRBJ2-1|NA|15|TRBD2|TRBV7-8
TGTGCCAGCAGCCGGAGACTAGCGGGGGACGCCCAGCAGTTCTTC
CASSRRLAGDAQQFF
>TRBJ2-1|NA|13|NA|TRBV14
TGTGCCAGCAGCCGCGGGGTCTACAATGAGCAGTTCTTC
CASSRGVYNEQFF